These 17 T cell receptor beta chains share one sample of origin, sequenced in a study of cytomegalovirus exposure and HLA in healthy donors. PCR involved 60 Vbeta and 13 Jbeta primers. The method was immunoSEQ multiplex PCR; TCRdb's version includes in-frame clones alone and lacks a portion of them. The sample lists fewer than 150,000 clones, 65% to 85% occurring once. The specimen sequenced was PBMCs. These receptor sequences come from a woman under 30 in good health and CMV-seronegative.

The chain recombines TRBV19 with TRBJ1-5; D gene uncertain. Germline V gene lookup returns CDR1 LNHDA and CDR2 SQIVND (reference sequence). V lost 5 bases and J 4 bases, leaving 9 bases between the germline ends. The CDR3 sequence is 13 residues long. The DNA of the CDR3 is TGTGCCAGTAGTTGGCAGATAAATCAGCCCCAGCATTTT. Encoded protein: CASSWQINQPQHF.

The chain couples TRBV11-3 to TRBJ1-1; D is unresolved. From germline, CDR1 is SGHNT and CDR2 YENEEA. This CDR3 has 13 amino acids. V was cut by 3 bases and J by 3 bases, with 8 bases left in between. The CDR3 DNA reads as TGTGCCAGCAGCTTGGCCCCGCACACTGAAGCTTTCTTT. Residues: CASSLAPHTEAFF.

As for this clone: The junction and the germline gene differ at one end; a read error may be behind it. The J gene is TRBJ1-2, the V gene TRBV4-2; D is perhaps TRBD1 (6 bases). This CDR3 is built from 15 residues. Germline loops: CDR1 LGHNA, CDR2 YNFKEQ. This CDR3 is CASSQGAGGNYGYAF. The CDR3 DNA sequence: TGTGCCAGCAGCCAAGGAGCTGGGGGCAATTATGGCTACGCCTTC.

This chain links TRBV9 with TRBJ2-2, with TRBD2 identical over 7 bases. The CDR3 loop spans 15 amino acids. The V and J ends lost 2 bases and 7 bases, in that order; junction bases with no gene match: 8. The V gene's germline CDR1 is SGDLS and CDR2 YYNGEE. CDR3 region: CASSVGGEGYGELFF. As DNA, the CDR3 is TGTGCCAGCAGCGTTGGGGGGGAAGGGTACGGGGAGCTGTTTTTT.

The J gene is TRBJ1-2, the V gene TRBV6-5; no definite D call. The CDR3 runs to 11 residues. The V gene's germline CDR1 is MNHEY and CDR2 SVGAGI. The ends were cut back, 8 bases at V and 8 bases at J, with 12 bases in the middle. Here the CDR3 DNA reads TGTGCCAGCCGGGGAGTACGAGGCTACACCTTC. Protein product: CASRGVRGYTF.

A word on this clone: This sample includes further DNA sequences coding for the same CDR3. J is TRBJ1-1 and V is TRBV7-6; D may be TRBD1 (5 bases). The germline V and J ends were trimmed by 2 bases and 1 base, with 5 bases remaining between them. Germline lookup yields CDR1 SGHVS and CDR2 FNYEAQ. This CDR3 is built from 13 residues. CDR3 nucleotide sequence: TGTGCCAGCAGCTTACAGGGGAACACTGAAGCTTTCTTT. It translates to CASSLQGNTEAFF.

The gene calls are TRBV7-9 and TRBJ1-6; D unresolved. This CDR3 has 18 amino acids. V was clipped by 6 bases and J by 0 bases, with 18 bases between them. The germline gives CDR1 SEHNR, CDR2 FQNEAQ (reference sequence). The CDR3, as DNA: TGTGCCAGCAGTCCCCGAAGCGGTCAAAGCTCCTATAATTCACCCCTCCACTTT. Encoded protein: CASSPRSGQSSYNSPLHF.

V is TRBV15 and J is TRBJ2-1; the D gene is possibly TRBD1 (5 bases). The CDR3 is 15 residues long. The V gene lost 0 bases and the J gene lost 8 bases, with 14 bases spanning the gap. Germline loops: CDR1 LNHNV, CDR2 YYDKDF (reference sequence). This CDR3 reads CATSRETAGGYEQFF. DNA for the CDR3: TGTGCCACCAGCAGAGAGACAGCTGGTGGTTATGAGCAGTTCTTC.

This chain connects TRBV5-1 to TRBJ1-1, with 8 nucleotides matching TRBD1. This CDR3 is 15 amino acids long. After removal of 6 bases from V and 7 bases from J, the junction contained 14 bases not matched to a gene. CDR1 is SGHRS, CDR2 YFSETQ, per germline. The CDR3 spells CASKVAASGGLEAFF. The CDR3 nucleotides are TGCGCCAGCAAGGTTGCCGCGTCAGGGGGCCTTGAAGCTTTCTTT.

This chain uses TRBV11-3 with TRBJ2-3; 8 bases fit TRBD1. This CDR3 region has 16 residues. Germline lookup yields CDR1 SGHNT and CDR2 YENEEA. J was trimmed by 8 bases and V by 4 bases; bases with no gene match: 14. CDR3 nucleotides: TGTGCCAGCAGCTCCCAGGACAGGGAAGGTGTGGCTACGCAGTATTTT. Translated, it gives CASSSQDREGVATQYF.

By sample share, this clone is medium-sized (0.01 to 0.1%). V usage is TRBV29-1 and J usage is TRBJ1-1; no clear D. Trimming took 6 bases from V and 10 from J, leaving 18 bases between them. This CDR3 spans 12 amino acids. CDR1 is SQVTM and CDR2 is ANQGSEA in the germline V gene. The CDR3 region is CSVMKPGERAFF. CDR3 DNA: TGCAGCGTAATGAAACCGGGTGAGCGAGCTTTCTTT.

CDR3 bases: TGCAGCGTTGAAGGCGAACAGGGGAACTATGGCTACACCTTC. Its protein product is CSVEGEQGNYGYTF. The chain combines TRBV29-1 with TRBJ1-2; 7 bases are shared with TRBD1. The germline V gene encodes CDR1 SQVTM and CDR2 ANQGSEA. The CDR3 length is 14 residues. With V trimmed by 1 base and J by 2 bases, 4 bases remained unmatched.

This rearrangement joins TRBV5-6 to TRBJ1-1; 7 bases fit TRBD1. This CDR3 region has 16 residues. The V gene's germline CDR1 is SGHDT and CDR2 YYEEEE. The V gene end was trimmed by 0 bases and the J gene end by 5 bases; junction bases not matched to a gene: 10. Written as DNA, the CDR3 is TGTGCCAGCAGCTTGGCCCGGGGACAGCGTGTGACTGAAGCTTTCTTT. Its protein product is CASSLARGQRVTEAFF.

This clone turned up a few times. The chain uses TRBV29-1 and TRBJ1-1; D unclear. With 7 bases removed from V and 5 bases from J, the gap between germline ends came to 14 bases. The CDR3 sequence is 12 residues long. Germline V gives CDR1 SQVTM, CDR2 ANQGSEA. The CDR3 reads CSGMAGGTEAFF. The CDR3 bases are TGCAGCGGCATGGCGGGTGGGACTGAAGCTTTCTTT.

The V gene is TRBV28, the J gene TRBJ2-1; 11 bases fit TRBD2. This CDR3 spans 14 amino acids. The germline V gene encodes CDR1 MDHEN and CDR2 SYDVKM. V gave up 5 bases and J gave up 4 bases; unmatched junction bases: 1. CDR3 amino acids: CASSRLAGYNEQFF. DNA of the CDR3: TGTGCCAGCAGTAGACTAGCGGGGTACAATGAGCAGTTCTTC.

This chain uses TRBV6-1 with TRBJ1-1; 10 bases agree with TRBD1. The CDR3 runs to 14 residues. Unmatched junction bases numbered 6, after V lost 10 bases and J lost 1 base. The germline V gene has CDR1 MNHNS and CDR2 SASEGT. The CDR3 loop reads CAIRQGAENTEAFF. The CDR3 DNA reads as TGTGCCATCAGACAGGGGGCTGAGAACACTGAAGCTTTCTTT.

The chain recombines TRBV7-2 with TRBJ1-1, with D tentatively TRBD1 (6 bases). Trimming cost V 2 bases and J 11 bases, with 15 bases left between them. This CDR3 contains 13 residues. Germline values: CDR1 SGHTA, CDR2 FQGNSA. Here the CDR3 reads CASSLFIVQGAFF. The CDR3 DNA is TGTGCCAGCAGCTTATTTATTGTGCAGGGGGCTTTCTTT.